One sample yielded the 27 T cell receptor beta chains listed below, sequenced in a study of shared clonotypes between healthy human individuals. This table comes from immunoSEQ multiplex PCR, and its TCRdb copy is limited to in-frame clones, with some not included. Of hundreds of thousands of clones listed, around 74% are singletons. Input material: memory CD4+ T cells sorted from blood. Subset here: CD45RA-negative fraction. The receptors originated from a woman aged 30 to 39 in good health.

The V gene is TRBV10-1, the J gene TRBJ1-1, with unresolved D. The CDR3 has 13 amino acids. V shed 7 bases and J shed 1 base, with 10 bases lying between them. Germline CDR1 reads WNHNN; CDR2 reads SYGVQD (reference sequence). The CDR3 loop reads CASKMTPNTEAFF. In nucleotides, the CDR3 is TGCGCCAGCAAAATGACACCGAACACTGAAGCTTTCTTT.

The chain is built from TRBV19 and TRBJ2-1, with D uncertain. Trimming left V 1 base short and J 9 bases short, with 10 bases between. Germline CDR1 is LNHDA and CDR2 is SQIVND (reference sequence). This CDR3 comprises 13 residues. The CDR3 DNA follows: TGTGCCAGTAGTATAGTAACGGATCTTGAGCAGTTCTTC. Its translation: CASSIVTDLEQFF.

This clone was picked up a small number of times. J is TRBJ2-5 and V is TRBV2; perhaps TRBD1 as D (6 bases). The CDR3 is 14 amino acids. The V end was cut by 3 bases, the J end by 7 bases, with 15 bases between. Per the germline V gene, CDR1 is SNHLY and CDR2 is FYNNEI. The chain's CDR3 is CASSEARSQGTQYF. CDR3 bases: TGTGCCAGCAGTGAGGCTCGATCACAGGGGACCCAGTACTTC.

The V and J genes are TRBV6-6 and TRBJ1-3; TRBD1 is a possible D gene (6 bases). Trimming left V 2 bases short and J 4 bases short, with 12 bases between. The CDR3 spans 15 residues. Germline CDR1 reads MNHNY; CDR2 reads SVGAGI (reference sequence). Here the CDR3 DNA reads TGTGCCAGCAGTTACACAGGGAGTGCCGGAAACACCATATATTTT. Translation: CASSYTGSAGNTIYF.

This clone appeared a few times. The chain joins TRBV27 to TRBJ2-3, with 12 bases aligning to TRBD2. CDR1 MNHEY and CDR2 SMNVEV come from the germline V gene (reference sequence). J lost 2 bases, V lost 0 bases, and 3 bases had no gene match. The CDR3 contains 17 residues. The CDR3: CASSLSGLAGYTDTQYF. Here the CDR3 DNA reads TGTGCCAGCAGTTTATCTGGACTAGCGGGATACACAGATACGCAGTATTTT.

As for this clone: The sample has other DNA sequences that encode this CDR3 too. The CDR3 DNA reads TGTGCCATCAGTGAGGGAACAGGCCTCCCCTACGAGCAGTACTTC. As protein: CAISEGTGLPYEQYF. The J gene is TRBJ2-7, the V gene TRBV10-3, with D perhaps TRBD1 (5 bases). The CDR3 is made up of 15 amino acids. Trimming cost V 2 bases and J 2 bases, with 13 bases left between them. Germline V gene data show CDR1 as ENHRY and CDR2 as SYGVKD.

The V gene is TRBV6-6, the J gene TRBJ2-6; D may be TRBD1 or TRBD2 (5 bases each). Looked up from germline, CDR1 is MNHNY and CDR2 is SVGAGI (reference sequence). V lost 4 bases to trimming and J lost 1 base, with 8 bases between them. The length of the CDR3 is 15 residues. CDR3 residues: CASSWGRSGANVLTF. CDR3 DNA: TGTGCCAGCAGTTGGGGACGATCTGGGGCCAACGTCCTGACTTTC.

The chain recombines TRBV7-9 with TRBJ1-1, with 10 bases matching TRBD1. With 4 bases clipped from V and 5 bases from J, the junction kept 7 bases outside the gene matches. The CDR3 is made up of 15 amino acids. CDR1 is SEHNR and CDR2 is FQNEAQ in the germline V gene (reference sequence). The CDR3 DNA follows: TGTGCCAGCAGCTGGGAGGGACAGGGGTGGACTGAAGCTTTCTTT. Amino acids: CASSWEGQGWTEAFF.

DNA for the CDR3: TGTGCCAGCAGCCTTACAGGGGTAAGCCTCTATGGCTACACCTTC. The encoded protein is CASSLTGVSLYGYTF. This chain connects TRBV5-5 to TRBJ1-2, with TRBD1 matching 7 bases. The CDR3 totals 15 residues. Germline CDR1 and CDR2: SGHKS and YYEKEE (reference sequence). V was pared by 4 bases and J by 4 bases, with 10 bases of the junction left unmatched.

The DNA for the CDR3 is TGTGCCAGCAGCTTGGGTAGACGGGATGAGCAGTTCTTC. It encodes CASSLGRRDEQFF. The chain recombines TRBV5-5 with TRBJ2-1; D gene unclear. The germline V gene encodes CDR1 SGHKS and CDR2 YYEKEE (reference sequence). With 0 bases removed from V and 8 bases from J, the gap between germline ends came to 9 bases. This CDR3 is built from 13 residues.

The chain has TRBV14 and TRBJ1-3; no definite D call. Germline CDR1 reads SGHDN; CDR2 reads FVKESK. V dropped 3 bases and J dropped 0 bases, with 12 bases sitting between them. There are 16 residues in the CDR3. In DNA, the CDR3 is TGTGCCAGCAGCCAGACCCAAGCTAGCTCTGGAAACACCATATATTTT. Translated, it gives CASSQTQASSGNTIYF.

V is TRBV10-3 and J is TRBJ2-3, with D possibly TRBD2 on 5 matching bases. Germline V gene data show CDR1 as ENHRY and CDR2 as SYGVKD. V lost 0 bases to trimming and J lost 2 bases, with 12 bases between them. This CDR3 spans 16 amino acids. CDR3 region: CAISESLTGYTDTQYF. CDR3 sequence (DNA): TGTGCCATCAGTGAGTCCCTAACGGGGTACACAGATACGCAGTATTTT.

The V call is TRBV19, the J call TRBJ2-1; 10 nucleotides match TRBD2. The V gene's germline CDR1 is LNHDA and CDR2 SQIVND (reference sequence). There are 12 residues in the CDR3. V shed 5 bases, J shed 9 bases, and the junction held 1 base outside the gene matches. CDR3 DNA: TGTGCCAGTAGTCAGCGGGAGGGTGAGCAGTTCTTC. Its translation: CASSQREGEQFF.

The chain recombines TRBV27 with TRBJ2-3, with D maybe TRBD1 (6 bases). The CDR3 sequence is 15 residues long. Germline V CDR1 and CDR2: MNHEY, SMNVEV (reference sequence). Trimming shortened V by 6 bases and J by 5 bases, and 18 bases separated the two germline ends. The CDR3 DNA reads TGTGCCAGCAGCCCCGTCCGGGACAAGAAAGATACGCAGTATTTT. Encoded protein: CASSPVRDKKDTQYF.

CDR3 loop: CASSHGTSHFSTDTQYF. CDR3 coding DNA: TGCGCCAGCAGCCACGGGACTAGCCATTTCAGCACAGATACGCAGTATTTT. The chain uses TRBV5-1 and TRBJ2-3; 9 positions agree with TRBD2. CDR1 and CDR2 (germline): SGHRS, YFSETQ. The J segment lost 0 bases and the V segment lost 4 bases, leaving 9 bases of the junction unmatched. The CDR3 sequence is 17 residues long. Using reference TRBV5-1 and TRBJ2-3 for the parts outside the CDR3, the full variable domain is KAGVTQTPRYLIKTRGQQVTLSCSPISGHRSVSWYQQTPGQGLQFLFEYFSETQRNKGNFPGRFSGRQFSNSRSEMNVSTLELGDSALYLCASSHGTSHFSTDTQYFGPGTRLTVL.

The chain links TRBV11-2 to TRBJ2-2; 10 bases align to TRBD2. Trimming removed 5 bases from V and 6 bases from J; junction bases left unmatched: 9. CDR1 and CDR2 from the germline V gene are SGHAT and FQNNGV. This CDR3 has 16 residues. Here the CDR3 reads CASSPQLAGFSGELFF. The CDR3 nucleotides are TGTGCCAGCAGCCCTCAACTAGCGGGATTTTCCGGGGAGCTGTTTTTT.

Only one count was recorded for this clone. V is TRBV2 and J is TRBJ2-1; 7 nucleotides align to TRBD2. The V segment lost 6 bases and the J segment 6 bases; nucleotides outside the gene matches: 8. CDR3 length: 14 amino acids. Germline V gives CDR1 SNHLY, CDR2 FYNNEI. The CDR3 bases are TGTGCCAGCAGGGGCCAGACTAGCAGCAATGAGCAGTTCTTC. Protein sequence: CASRGQTSSNEQFF.

The sample holds a few counts of this clone. Within the sample, other DNA sequences also encode this same CDR3. V is TRBV6-1 and J is TRBJ1-5, with unresolved D. Germline CDR1 is MNHNS and CDR2 is SASEGT. The V end was cut by 0 bases, the J end by 1 base, with 10 bases between. The CDR3 totals 16 residues. This chain's CDR3 is CASSEARGGSNQPQHF. The CDR3 nucleotides read TGTGCCAGCAGTGAAGCCCGGGGTGGAAGCAATCAGCCCCAGCATTTT.

This chain joins TRBV5-8 and TRBJ1-1, with D possibly being TRBD1 (5 bases). The V end was cut by 5 bases, the J end by 1 base, with 15 bases between. The V gene's germline CDR1 is SGHTS and CDR2 YDEGEE. The CDR3 covers 15 residues. The CDR3 DNA reads TGTGCCAGCAGACGAAAGGGGACCCAGAACACTGAAGCTTTCTTT. It specifies CASRRKGTQNTEAFF.

The V gene is TRBV5-6, the J gene TRBJ2-7; 10 bases are a match to TRBD1. V shed 4 bases, J shed 6 bases, and the junction held 7 bases outside the gene matches. Germline loops: CDR1 SGHDT, CDR2 YYEEEE. There are 14 residues in the CDR3. This CDR3 reads CASSRTGGGLEQYF. The CDR3 DNA reads as TGTGCCAGCAGCCGGACAGGGGGAGGGCTCGAGCAGTACTTC.

The rearrangement links TRBV21-1 to TRBJ2-3; the DNA was not compared with TRBD1, the D call given in the table. TRBV21-1 counts as a pseudogene. CDR3 size: 16 residues. The CDR3 spells CASSKMGQGSTDTQYF. The DNA of the CDR3 is TGTGCCAGCAGCAAAATGGGACAGGGCAGCACAGATACGCAGTATTTT.

The V call is TRBV5-1, the J call TRBJ2-6, with 11 nucleotides matching TRBD1. V trimming: 4 bases; J trimming: 4 bases; junction bases outside the gene matches: 10. Germline CDR1 is SGHRS and CDR2 is YFSETQ. The CDR3 totals 18 residues. The chain's CDR3 is CASSGLSDRGPGANVLTF. CDR3 coding DNA: TGCGCCAGCAGCGGGTTGTCGGACAGGGGGCCAGGGGCCAACGTCCTGACTTTC. The variable domain in full, with the rest retrieved from reference TRBV5-1 and TRBJ2-6, is KAGVTQTPRYLIKTRGQQVTLSCSPISGHRSVSWYQQTPGQGLQFLFEYFSETQRNKGNFPGRFSGRQFSNSRSEMNVSTLELGDSALYLCASSGLSDRGPGANVLTFGAGSRLTVL.

The rearrangement uses TRBV6-1 and TRBJ2-2; D gene ambiguous. The germline V gene encodes CDR1 MNHNS and CDR2 SASEGT. Between the trimmed V and J ends, which lost 8 bases and 0 bases, there was a span of 7 bases. The CDR3 extends over 13 amino acids. The CDR3, as DNA: TGTGCCAGCTGGGTTCCGAACACCGGGGAGCTGTTTTTT. This sequence encodes CASWVPNTGELFF.

DNA for the CDR3: TGTGCCAGTAGTAGGAGGACAGGGGCCCAAGAGACCCAGTACTTC. This sequence encodes CASSRRTGAQETQYF. The gene calls are TRBV19 and TRBJ2-5; 9 bases match TRBD1. This CDR3 has 15 residues. V dropped 4 bases and J dropped 1; count of bases not matched to a gene: 4. Germline-derived CDR1 and CDR2 are LNHDA and SQIVND (reference sequence).

The gene calls are TRBV19 and TRBJ1-5; D unclear. With 2 bases removed from V and 6 bases from J, the gap between germline ends came to 17 bases. CDR1 and CDR2 from the germline V gene are LNHDA and SQIVND (reference sequence). The CDR3 runs 16 residues. DNA of the CDR3: TGTGCCAGTAGTATATATGCGGCATTCCTGGCTCAGCCCCAGCATTTT. It is translated as CASSIYAAFLAQPQHF. The variable domain in full, with the rest retrieved from reference TRBV19 and TRBJ1-5, is DGGITQSPKYLFRKEGQNVTLSCEQNLNHDAMYWYRQDPGQGLRLIYYSQIVNDFQKGDIAEGYSVSREKKESFPLTVTSAQKNPTAFYLCASSIYAAFLAQPQHFGDGTRLSIL.

This chain connects TRBV4-1 to TRBJ1-3, with 7 positions matching TRBD1. The V gene end was trimmed by 1 base and the J gene end by 4 bases; junction bases not matched to a gene: 7. The CDR3 totals 16 residues. Germline V gene lookup returns CDR1 MGHRA and CDR2 YSYEKL. The CDR3 loop reads CASSQGSGGYGNTIYF. The CDR3 coding sequence is TGCGCCAGCAGCCAAGGTTCAGGGGGTTACGGAAACACCATATATTTT.

The chain carries TRBV6-4 and TRBJ2-1; D not resolved. The CDR3 totals 15 residues. Germline V gene lookup returns CDR1 MRHNA and CDR2 SNTAGT. V lost 3 bases and J 0 bases, leaving 9 bases between the germline ends. CDR3 region: CASSEQRSSYNEQFF. The CDR3 nucleotides read TGTGCCAGCAGTGAGCAGCGTTCCTCCTACAATGAGCAGTTCTTC.